This T cell receptor (beta chain) was identified during a study of cytomegalovirus exposure and HLA in healthy donors (dated by TCRdb to the late 2010s). About the investigation overall: According to an earlier analysis of a few hundred of the donors, 150 million to 200 million T cells yielded roughly 110 million unique TCR beta sequences and about 280 Gb of sequence data. Class I and class II HLA loci were covered by the typing at four-digit resolution. Alongside the repertoire data, information on donor age, sex, ethnicity and CMV serostatus was compiled. Of the 300 to 500 genotyped donors, roughly 76% were placed in the genetic ancestry cluster associated with self-reported Caucasian donors. Typing coverage differed by locus: A, B, C, DRB1 and DQB1 were typed in about 629-630 donors, DQA1 in about 500, DPA1 in around 610, and DPB1 in around 440. The T cell repertoires of under 750 subjects were profiled by immunosequencing and related to cytomegalovirus serostatus. The later analysis used no new phenotypic data to find candidate immune exposures, relying instead on TCR beta sequences and their occurrence across donors. Because of strong linkage in the cohort, four to six DR-DQ haplotypes were treated as single units for association and clustering. The study combined high-throughput TCR immunosequencing, statistical association of individual TCRs with disease status, and machine learning to predict cytomegalovirus infection status. Genome-wide SNP genotypes for about 55% of the roughly 670 donors were used in a later genetic analysis, which treated that subset as a discovery cohort. A later analysis re-analyzed previously published TCR beta repertoires from roughly 630 donors and added high-resolution HLA genotyping to study TCR occurrence patterns. Among about 360 genotyped donors of the cohort, an average of around 240,000 unique TCR beta nucleotide sequences were sequenced per donor, 15% to 20% of them non-productive. The study was designed to test whether signatures of past pathogen exposure could be identified by cataloging public T cell receptors. An earlier analysis of some 600 of the donors applied high-throughput TCR beta sequencing to assess whether each TCR beta V gene segment acted as functional or pseudogenic. A separate validation cohort of roughly 130 different subjects was used in addition to the roughly 720-subject first cohort. Approximately 300 gigabases of sequencing data and approximately 80 million unique TCR sequences were included in an early release covering under 650 HLA-typed donors. Every repertoire in the discovery cohort had been generated on one and the same sequencing platform. Here is what the overall study found, with its caveats: A further reported finding was that TCR beta sequences accurately predicted the HLA-A and HLA-B alleles for most subjects in the first cohort. About 15 rarely observed V segments, including chromosome 9 orphons, were excluded from the earlier analysis of several hundred of the donors because counts were too low. A later analysis found that HLA-associated TCR beta chains were more clonally expanded and had lower generation probabilities than equally common non-associated chains. Because HLA typing was unavailable for some donors at each locus, only the typed subset was used in association tests. The study gave a list of 150 to 200 TCR beta chains associated with cytomegalovirus. A later analysis found that most CMV-associated TCR beta chains appeared HLA-restricted, with HLA associations seemingly driven largely by CMV exposure. A later genetic analysis reported fewer N-insertions in productive TCRs among donors in an Asian-associated ancestry cluster than the approximately 670-donor mean. A later analysis reported that several top co-occurrence clusters appeared linked to parvovirus B19, influenza, CMV and Epstein-Barr virus. The classifier was reported to diagnose cytomegalovirus status with high specificity and sensitivity in both the original cohort and the validation cohort. Roughly uniform sequencing depth across donors was assumed in presence/absence analyses, although this assumption may not hold. An association between a missense DCLRE1C variant and V-gene and J-gene trimming of TCR beta chains was found in a later genetic analysis and replicated in an independent cohort. In a later analysis, some 18,000 TCR beta sequences were associated with specific HLA alleles at a false discovery rate of 0.05. Assigning TCR associations to individual alleles was difficult when HLA alleles, especially DR and DQ, strongly co-occurred. CMV serostatus was the only immune exposure information available for the cohort. A cluster of highly shared sequence variants was judged likely to be a technical artifact of the sequencing pipeline. It was suggested by the authors that the approach could potentially be generalized to other disease states and immunological phenotypes. Only TCR beta chains were sequenced in this cohort, and the absence of alpha or paired-chain data limited detectable features. Most TCR sequences were observed very rarely across donors, whereas some public TCRs were present in many individuals. In an earlier analysis of 587 of the donors, most TCR beta V segments were observed in productive rearrangements about 90% or about 30% of the time, broadly matching IMGT annotations. Correlated functional status among segregating V segments might reflect linkage disequilibrium, but an unknown experimental factor could not be ruled out. In a later analysis, TCR association rates were found to vary across HLA loci, with the most associated TCRs seen for DRB1 alleles and the fewest for HLA-C alleles. In vitro tests confirmed that a few of the cytomegalovirus-associated TCR beta chains recognize cytomegalovirus antigens.

Library preparation employed the immunoSEQ multiplex PCR assay. The multiplex PCR relied on a mix of 60 forward primers for TCR Vbeta segments and 13 reverse primers for TCR Jbeta segments. A multiplex PCR assay on genomic DNA amplified the CDR3 region of rearranged TCR beta genes. The amplified TCR beta libraries were sequenced on the Illumina HiSeq System as 87-base-pair reads. In the authors' own workflow: A later analysis counted tens of millions of unique TCR beta chains across the 640 or so repertoires, and roughly 10 million of these chains were shared by at least two donors. Raw reads were error-corrected and collapsed into unique sequences by a nearest-neighbor algorithm in which closely related sequences were merged to remove PCR and sequencing errors. CDR3 sequences were aligned to IMGT reference sequences to assign V, D and J gene segments. Each retained sequence needed at least a six-nucleotide match to both a V gene segment and a J gene segment. A rearrangement counted as productive if the CDR3 had no stop codons and remained in frame with V and J, and every other rearrangement counted as non-productive. CDR3 was defined by IMGT convention, running from the second conserved V-encoded cysteine to the conserved J-encoded phenylalanine. Sequences without an unambiguous match to a single V gene segment were excluded from the earlier analysis of about 630 of the donors. In an earlier analysis of a few hundred of the donors, a V segment was called functional when productive rearrangements were above 56.7%, and segregating when the standard deviation between donors exceeded 5%. A statistical classification framework was built for diagnosing cytomegalovirus status from the catalog of TCR beta chain sequences. In a later analysis, TCR nucleotide sequences were compared against IMGT/GENE-DB human TR gene sequences so that V and J genes could be assigned. In a later analysis, CDR3 sequences and most-parsimonious VDJ recombination scenarios were assigned using the TCRdist pipeline. In a later analysis, every TCR beta chain was defined by the combination of its CDR3 amino acid sequence and its V-gene family, and reads without a unique V-gene family were dropped. To address suspected cross-contamination and a sequencing artifact, a later analysis removed around 600 highly shared, low-generation-probability nucleotide sequences. For each public chain, a later analysis derived a clonal expansion index from normalized ranks of inferred template counts within each repertoire. A later analysis computed generation probabilities with a VDJ recombination model fitted to out-of-frame rearrangements, and checked the results against IGoR. In a later analysis, hypergeometric tests were used to score TCR-TCR, TCR-HLA and TCR-CMV co-occurrence, with a repertoire-size bias correction applied to TCR pairs. To estimate false discovery rates, a later analysis permuted the HLA or CMV assignments 20 times. In a later analysis, co-occurring TCRs were grouped using DBSCAN, and TCRdist sequence similarity was added for clustering within HLA-allele-positive subsets. Repertoires with fewer than 30,000 or more than 120,000 public chains, plus five repertoires with anomalous nucleotide sharing, were excluded from co-occurrence clustering. This is the immuneACCESS table as TCRdb keeps it, with only in-frame sequences that have V and J called. A part of the clones is gone; compared with another copy, unresolved V genes explain less than half, and the rest is unexplained. V and J calls and clone size are copied from that table; D and trimming were computed from the DNA. A total of about 170,000 clones appear in this sample, 70% to 80% of them only once. 0.7% to 0.85% of the sample goes to the ten largest clones.

With respect to this clone: The antigen it binds to is not known. Base-call qualities are not available, and no considerably larger clone is one nucleotide away.

In total, 500 to 700 healthy bone marrow donors made up the cohort. At the time of sampling, every cohort member was nominally healthy, though immune exposures that went unrecorded were likely present. The donor was CMV seronegative and was included in the group of 352 seronegative cohort members. A peripheral blood sample was collected from each donor, and TCR beta sequencing was performed on peripheral blood mononuclear cells. Genomic DNA extraction from the blood cell samples was performed with the Qiagen DNeasy Blood Extraction Kit. Sequencing was performed on PBMCs. This clonotype originated in a female donor in good health and CMV-seronegative.

The CDR3 protein: CASSPRPDKAGNTIYF. In nucleotides, the sequence is TGTGCCAGCAGCCCCCGACCCGACAAGGCTGGAAACACCATATATTTT. This sequence uses TRBV7-9 and TRBJ1-3; confidence is insufficient to name the D gene. V lost 5 bases and J lost 2 bases; the stretch between them is 16 bases long. The germline V gene (reference sequence) supplies CDR1 SEHNR and CDR2 FQNEAQ. Its CDR3 holds 16 amino acids, cysteine through phenylalanine. The DNA shown is the 48-base CDR3, in frame from base 1.